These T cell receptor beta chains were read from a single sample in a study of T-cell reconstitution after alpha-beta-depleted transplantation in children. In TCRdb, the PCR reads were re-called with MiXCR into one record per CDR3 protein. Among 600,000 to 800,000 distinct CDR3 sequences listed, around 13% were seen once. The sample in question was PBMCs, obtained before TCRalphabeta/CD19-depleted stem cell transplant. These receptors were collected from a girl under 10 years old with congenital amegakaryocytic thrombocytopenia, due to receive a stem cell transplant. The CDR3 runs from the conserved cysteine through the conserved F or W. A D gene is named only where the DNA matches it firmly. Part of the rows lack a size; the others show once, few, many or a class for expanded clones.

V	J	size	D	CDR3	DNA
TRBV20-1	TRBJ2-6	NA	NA	CSARESRSGADVLTF	TGCAGTGCTAGAGAGTCCCGCTCTGGGGCCGACGTCCTGACTTTC
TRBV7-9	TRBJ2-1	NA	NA	CASSFDSGLYNEQFF	TGTGCCAGCAGCTTCGACAGTGGGCTATACAATGAGCAGTTCTTC
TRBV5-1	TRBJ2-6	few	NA	CASREGQNSGANVLTF	TGCGCCAGCAGGGAGGGACAGAACTCTGGGGCCAACGTCCTGACTTTC
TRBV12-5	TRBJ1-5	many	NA	CASGFPEGVGGNQPQHF	TGTGCTAGTGGTTTTCCCGAGGGGGTTGGTGGCAATCAGCCCCAGCATTTT
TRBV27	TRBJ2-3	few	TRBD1	CASSPRTGGKDTQYF	TGTGCCAGCAGTCCACGGACAGGGGGCAAAGATACGCAGTATTTT
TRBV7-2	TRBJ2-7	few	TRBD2	CASSAYSGNTYEQYF	TGTGCCAGCAGCGCCTATAGCGGGAACACCTACGAGCAGTACTTC
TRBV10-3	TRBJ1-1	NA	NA	CAISEEGNAAEAFF	TGTGCCATCAGTGAAGAGGGAAACGCCGCTGAAGCTTTCTTT
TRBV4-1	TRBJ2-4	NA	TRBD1	CASSQVLQGAFKNTAKNIQYF	TGCGCCAGCAGCCAAGTCTTACAGGGGGCGTTCAAGAACACGGCCAAAAACATTCAGTACTTC
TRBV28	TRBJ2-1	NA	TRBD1	CGSSLGGLYNEQFF	TGTGGCAGCAGTTTAGGGGGCTTATACAATGAGCAGTTCTTC
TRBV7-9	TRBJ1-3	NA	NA	CASSPRSGGNTIYF	TGTGCCAGCAGCCCCCGCTCGGGTGGAAACACCATATATTTT
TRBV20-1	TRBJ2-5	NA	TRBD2	CSARGWREGKETQYF	TGCAGTGCTAGGGGCTGGCGGGAGGGAAAAGAGACCCAGTACTTC
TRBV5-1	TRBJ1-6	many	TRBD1	CASSLQPAGTGSNSPLHF	TGCGCCAGCAGCCTGCAACCAGCCGGGACAGGGAGTAATTCACCCCTCCACTTT
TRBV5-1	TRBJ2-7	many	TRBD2	CASSLSTSGTYEQYF	TGCGCCAGCAGCTTATCTACTAGCGGGACCTACGAGCAGTACTTC
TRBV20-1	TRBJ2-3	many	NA	CSARPSDTQYF	TGCAGTGCTAGGCCATCAGATACGCAGTATTTT
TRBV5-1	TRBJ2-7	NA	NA	CASLCAQESYEQYF	TGCGCCAGCCTCTGCGCACAGGAGTCCTACGAGCAGTACTTC
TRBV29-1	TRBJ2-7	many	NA	CSVVLNYEQYF	TGCAGCGTTGTCCTCAACTACGAGCAGTACTTC
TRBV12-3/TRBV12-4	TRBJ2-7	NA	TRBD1	CAICKEPGQPLPINYEQYF	TGTGCCATCTGCAAAGAACCGGGACAGCCTCTTCCAATCAACTACGAGCAGTACTTC
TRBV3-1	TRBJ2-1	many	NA	CASSQSGLGQFF	TGTGCCAGCAGCCAATCAGGGTTGGGGCAGTTCTTC
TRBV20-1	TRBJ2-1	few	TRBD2	CSARDSDIAGSYNEQFF	TGCAGTGCTAGAGATTCCGACATAGCGGGCTCCTACAATGAGCAGTTCTTC
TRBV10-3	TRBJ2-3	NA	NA	CAISERSGRPGGTQYF	TGTGCCATCAGTGAGCGCTCCGGGAGGCCAGGGGGGACGCAGTATTTT
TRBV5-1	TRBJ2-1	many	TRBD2	CASSFTSGYNEQFF	TGCGCCAGCAGCTTTACTAGCGGTTACAATGAGCAGTTCTTC
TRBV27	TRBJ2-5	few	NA	CASSLISSPRETQYF	TGTGCCAGCAGTTTAATCAGTTCCCCTCGGGAGACCCAGTACTTC
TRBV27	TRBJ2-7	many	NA	CASSFRIYNEQYF	TGTGCCAGCAGTTTCCGGATTTATAACGAGCAGTACTTC